Detailed here is one T cell receptor (beta chain). Its antigen is not known. One junction end disagrees with the germline gene, perhaps due to a read error. RNA was extracted from bulk tissue without any cell sorting. There are 14 residues in the CDR3. CDR1 is MNHNS and CDR2 is SASEGT in the germline V gene. This entry belongs to a study of tumor and adjacent non-tumor tissue in lung cancer. Across the whole study: The cohort had about a dozen adenocarcinoma, a couple of squamous cell and 1 small cell patients. Patients were aged about 30 to 85, approximately 11 men and about five women, stage I to III.

Study-level points and caveats: Tumor tissue had significantly higher TCR diversity than normal lung. Patients with more diverse tumor TCRs had worse survival.

Three rounds of nested PCR, following a modified ARM-PCR protocol, produced the TCRbeta library. Each CDR3 protein gets one entry after TCRdb re-called the multiplex PCR reads with MiXCR. The sample consists of approximately 90,000 distinct CDR3 sequences, 67% of them appearing once. Sequenced material: lung tumor tissue. The sequence came from a man aged 60 to 69 with non-small cell lung cancer. The V and J genes are TRBV6-1 and TRBJ2-7; possible D gene TRBD1, 6 bases. In nucleotides, the CDR3 is TGTCCCAGCAGTGCAACGACAGGACCCTACGAGCAGTACTTC. Its protein product is CPSSATTGPYEQYF.